These 9 T cell receptor beta chains were all obtained from the same sample, sequenced in a study of T cell responses to AZD1222 COVID-19 vaccine. Using immunoSEQ multiplex PCR, the repertoire was profiled, and TCRdb retains in-frame clones only, with some absent. The repertoire holds about 66,000 clones, with just over 90% as singletons. Sequences were derived from peripheral blood, sampled 28 days after the second dose of the MenACWY control vaccine. The receptors shown here come from an adult who received the MenACWY meningococcal vaccine as a control.

This chain uses TRBV4-1 with TRBJ2-1; TRBD2 matches at 13 bases. Per germline, CDR1 MGHRA and CDR2 YSYEKL. The CDR3 is 17 amino acids. The V gene end was trimmed by 0 bases and the J gene end by 10 bases; junction bases not matched to a gene: 9. CDR3 loop: CASSQDGTSGILLEQFF. The CDR3 region has the DNA TGCGCCAGCAGCCAAGATGGGACTAGCGGGATACTTTTAGAGCAGTTCTTC.

The CDR3 nucleotides are TGTGCCAGCAGCCATGAAGCGGGGGCCGGGGAGCTGTTTTTT. Amino acid sequence: CASSHEAGAGELFF. This chain uses TRBV3-1 (or the pseudogene TRBV3-2) with TRBJ2-2, with 8 positions matching TRBD2. The V and J ends lost 3 bases and 6 bases, in that order; junction bases with no gene match: 3. Germline V gene lookup returns CDR1 LGHDT and CDR2 YNNKEL (reference sequence). This CDR3 has 14 residues.

The rearrangement links TRBV2 to TRBJ1-5; TRBD1 matches 8 bases. Germline V gene sequence: CDR1 SNHLY, CDR2 FYNNEI. V shed 3 bases and J 6 bases; nucleotides not matched to a gene: 7. This CDR3 is built from 15 residues. The CDR3 here is CASSDSSGGFQPQHF. The DNA of the CDR3 is TGTGCCAGCAGTGACTCGTCAGGGGGCTTTCAGCCCCAGCATTTT.

The rearrangement links TRBV15 to TRBJ1-4; tentative D call: TRBD1 (5 bases). The CDR3 has 16 residues. Germline lookup yields CDR1 LNHNV and CDR2 YYDKDF (reference sequence). V was clipped by 2 bases and J by 3 bases, with 13 bases between them. CDR3: CATSRSGGAANEKLFF. DNA of the CDR3: TGTGCCACCAGCAGATCGGGAGGGGCGGCTAATGAAAAACTGTTTTTT.

V is TRBV5-6 and J is TRBJ2-7; maybe TRBD2 (6 bases). V lost 7 bases to trimming and J lost 4 bases, with 18 bases between them. Germline CDR1 SGHDT, CDR2 YYEEEE. This CDR3 is built from 14 residues. The CDR3: CASGTGTGWYEQYF. The CDR3 region has the DNA TGTGCCAGCGGTACCGGGACTGGGTGGTACGAGCAGTACTTC.

The CDR3 bases are TGCGCCAGCGAGGTTGGGACTAGCGGGAGAATACGCGAGCAGTACTTC. It is translated as CASEVGTSGRIREQYF. The chain carries TRBV5-1 and TRBJ2-7; 14 bases map to TRBD2. This CDR3 region has 16 residues. J gave up 6 bases and V 7 bases, and 12 bases lay outside the gene matches. Germline CDR1 is SGHRS and CDR2 is YFSETQ.

This chain connects TRBV30 to TRBJ2-5, with TRBD2 matching 12 bases. Germline CDR1 and CDR2: GTSNPN and SVGIG (reference sequence). V was clipped by 1 base and J by 5 bases; unmatched bases: 8. The length of the CDR3 is 16 residues. Here the CDR3 reads CAWSGGTSGRTETQYF. The CDR3 bases are TGTGCCTGGAGTGGCGGGACTAGCGGGCGAACTGAGACCCAGTACTTC.

The chain couples TRBV6-1 to TRBJ2-3; D unresolved. The CDR3 extends over 13 amino acids. Between the trimmed V and J ends, which lost 6 bases and 5 bases, there was a span of 12 bases. CDR1 and CDR2 (germline): MNHNS, SASEGT. The CDR3 reads CASRDMGVDTQYF. The CDR3 bases are TGTGCCAGCAGGGATATGGGTGTAGATACGCAGTATTTT.

This clone was seen only once. V and J are TRBV14 and TRBJ1-1; D is perhaps TRBD1 (6 bases). The V end was cut by 3 bases, the J end by 5 bases, with 10 bases between. Germline V gene data show CDR1 as SGHDN and CDR2 as FVKESK. The CDR3 contains 13 residues. This chain's CDR3 is CASSQRGGTEAFF. CDR3 DNA sequence: TGTGCCAGCAGCCAGAGGGGGGGAACTGAAGCTTTCTTT.